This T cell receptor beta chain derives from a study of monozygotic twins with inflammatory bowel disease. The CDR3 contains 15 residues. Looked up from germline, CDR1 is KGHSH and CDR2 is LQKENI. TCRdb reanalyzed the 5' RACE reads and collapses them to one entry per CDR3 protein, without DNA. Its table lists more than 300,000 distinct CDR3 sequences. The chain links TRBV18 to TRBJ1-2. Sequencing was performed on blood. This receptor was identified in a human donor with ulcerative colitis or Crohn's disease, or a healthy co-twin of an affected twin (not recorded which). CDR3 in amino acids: CASSPSSDPNYGYTF.